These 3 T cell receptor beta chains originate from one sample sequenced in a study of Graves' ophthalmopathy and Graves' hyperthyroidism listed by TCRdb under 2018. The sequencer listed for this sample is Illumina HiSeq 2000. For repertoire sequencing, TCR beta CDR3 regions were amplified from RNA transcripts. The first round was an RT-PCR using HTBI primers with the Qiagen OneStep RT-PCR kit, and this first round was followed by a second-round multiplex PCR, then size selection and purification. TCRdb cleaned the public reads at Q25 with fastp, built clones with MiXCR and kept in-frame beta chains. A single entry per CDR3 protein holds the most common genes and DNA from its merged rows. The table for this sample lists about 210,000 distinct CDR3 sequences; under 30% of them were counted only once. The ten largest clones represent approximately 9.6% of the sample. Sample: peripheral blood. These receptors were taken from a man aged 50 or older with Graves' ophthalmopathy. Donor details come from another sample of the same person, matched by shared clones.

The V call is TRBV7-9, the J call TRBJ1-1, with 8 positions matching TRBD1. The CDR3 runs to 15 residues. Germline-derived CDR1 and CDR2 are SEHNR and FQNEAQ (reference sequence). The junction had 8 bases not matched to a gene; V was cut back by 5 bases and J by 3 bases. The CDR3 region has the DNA TGTGCCAGCAGCATAGGACAGGGCCGTTACACTGAAGCTTTCTTT. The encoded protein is CASSIGQGRYTEAFF.

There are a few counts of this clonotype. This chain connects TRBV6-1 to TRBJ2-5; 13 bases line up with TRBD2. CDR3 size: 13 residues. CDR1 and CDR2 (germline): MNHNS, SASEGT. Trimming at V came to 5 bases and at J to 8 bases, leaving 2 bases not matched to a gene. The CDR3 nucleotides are TGTGCCAGCAGTCGGACTAGCGGGAGTACCCAGTACTTC. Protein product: CASSRTSGSTQYF.

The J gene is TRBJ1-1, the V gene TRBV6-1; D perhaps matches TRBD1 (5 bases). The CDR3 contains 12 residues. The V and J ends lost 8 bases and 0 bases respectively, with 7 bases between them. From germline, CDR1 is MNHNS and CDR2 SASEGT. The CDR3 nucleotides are TGTGCCAGCGACAGCCTGAACACTGAAGCTTTCTTT. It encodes CASDSLNTEAFF.